These T cell receptor beta chains were read from a single sample in a study of T cell responses to AZD1222 COVID-19 vaccine. Sequenced by immunoSEQ multiplex PCR; TCRdb stores in-frame clones only, minus some. The sample comprises 150,000 to 200,000 clones, approximately 93% of which are singletons, and approximately 1% rests with the top ten. This specimen was peripheral blood, taken on day 0 of AZD1222 vaccination. All receptors derive from an adult in good health. Both conserved end residues are part of each CDR3. Each record gives: V gene, J gene, CDR3 protein.

V: TRBV28; J: TRBJ2-6; CDR3: CASSLGPSGANVLTF
V: TRBV9; J: TRBJ1-6; CDR3: CASSARDNNSPLHF
V: TRBV28; J: TRBJ2-6; CDR3: CASSPPAPTDVLTF
V: TRBV4-1; J: TRBJ1-6; CDR3: CASSTPGRVDSPLHF
V: TRBV7-8; J: TRBJ2-1; CDR3: CASSRRRDNEQFF
V: TRBV19; J: TRBJ2-1; CDR3: CASIHLRGGSSYNEQFF
V: TRBV3-1/TRBV3-2; J: TRBJ1-1; CDR3: CASSQDRATEAFF
V: TRBV4-2; J: TRBJ1-6; CDR3: CASSQGTGGNSPLHF
V: TRBV6-5; J: TRBJ1-2; CDR3: CASRAQGVNYGYTF
V: TRBV7-2; J: TRBJ1-6; CDR3: CASSLAGGGYSPLHF
V: TRBV20-1; J: TRBJ2-7; CDR3: CSASPPGAEQYF
V: TRBV3-1/TRBV3-2; J: TRBJ1-4; CDR3: CASSQEPTATNEKLFF
V: TRBV9; J: TRBJ2-7; CDR3: CASSATGGQGYYEQYF
V: TRBV19; J: TRBJ1-6; CDR3: CASSPRGSYNSPLHF
V: TRBV19; J: TRBJ1-2; CDR3: CASKTGLGYTF
V: TRBV5-8; J: TRBJ1-1; CDR3: CASSLAGFEAFF
V: TRBV21-1; J: TRBJ2-3; CDR3: CASSSWTGRASGGCGDTQYF
V: TRBV19; J: TRBJ1-1; CDR3: CASRGLANMNTEAFF
V: TRBV30; J: TRBJ1-1; CDR3: CAWSAIGSPEAFF
V: TRBV7-6; J: TRBJ1-1; CDR3: CASSLTPNTEAFF